The T cell receptor (beta chain) under discussion was sequenced for a study of Ad26.COV2.S vaccination and SARS-CoV-2 variants. The treatment denotes: approximately 18 received Ad26.COV2.S at low or high dose, single or two shots; roughly five received placebo; per-sample allocation not given. It was on day 63 after the first vaccine or placebo injection that samples were taken. Data came from immunoSEQ multiplex PCR; TCRdb stores just in-frame clones and leaves some out. The repertoire holds about 390,000 clones, 92% seen once, with over 1.5% in the top ten. Germline V gene data show CDR1 as MGHRA and CDR2 as YSYEKL. V was trimmed by 3 bases and J by 4 bases, leaving 9 bases between them. The CDR3 is made up of 13 amino acids.

The receptor was derived from a person aged 18-60 years who received the Ad26.COV2.S COVID-19 vaccine or a placebo. This material consisted of peripheral blood, taken in a trial of Ad26.COV2.S vaccine versus placebo. The V gene is TRBV4-1, the J gene TRBJ1-1, with D tentatively TRBD1 (6 bases). CDR3 sequence: CASSQRTATEAFF. CDR3 coding DNA: TGCGCCAGCAGCCAGCGGACAGCCACTGAAGCTTTCTTT.